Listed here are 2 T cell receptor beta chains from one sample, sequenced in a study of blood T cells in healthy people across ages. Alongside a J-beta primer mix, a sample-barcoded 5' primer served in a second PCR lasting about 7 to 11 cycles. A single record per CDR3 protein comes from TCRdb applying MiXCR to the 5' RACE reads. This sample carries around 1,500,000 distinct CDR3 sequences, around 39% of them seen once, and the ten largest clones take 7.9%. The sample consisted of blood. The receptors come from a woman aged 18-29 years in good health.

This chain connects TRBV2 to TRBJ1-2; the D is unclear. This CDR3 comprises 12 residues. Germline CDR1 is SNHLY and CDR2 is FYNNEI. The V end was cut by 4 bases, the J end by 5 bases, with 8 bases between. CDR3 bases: TGTGCCAGCAGTGCGCAGGCTTATGGCTACACCTTC. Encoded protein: CASSAQAYGYTF.

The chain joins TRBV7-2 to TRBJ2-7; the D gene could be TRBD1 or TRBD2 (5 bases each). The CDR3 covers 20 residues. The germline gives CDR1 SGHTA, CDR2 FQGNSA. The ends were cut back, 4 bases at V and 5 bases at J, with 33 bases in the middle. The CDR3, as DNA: TGTGCCAGCAGCTCCCTAGTTTCCCCCCGTCGGGGCCAGACTCCTGACGAGCAGTACTTC. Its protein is CASSSLVSPRRGQTPDEQYF.